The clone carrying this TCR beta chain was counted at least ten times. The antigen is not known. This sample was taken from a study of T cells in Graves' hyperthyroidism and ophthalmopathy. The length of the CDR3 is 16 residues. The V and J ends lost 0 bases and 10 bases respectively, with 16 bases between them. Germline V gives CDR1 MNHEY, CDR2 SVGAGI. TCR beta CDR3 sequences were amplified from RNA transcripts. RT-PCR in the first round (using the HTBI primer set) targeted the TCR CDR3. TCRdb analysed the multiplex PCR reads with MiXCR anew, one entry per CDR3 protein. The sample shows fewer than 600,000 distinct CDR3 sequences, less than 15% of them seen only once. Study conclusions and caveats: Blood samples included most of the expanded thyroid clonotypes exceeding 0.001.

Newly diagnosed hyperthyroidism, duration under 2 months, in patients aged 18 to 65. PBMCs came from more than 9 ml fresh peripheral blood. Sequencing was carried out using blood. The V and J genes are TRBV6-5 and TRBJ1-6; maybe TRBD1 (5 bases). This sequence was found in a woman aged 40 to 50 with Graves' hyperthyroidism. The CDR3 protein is CASSYSLRGVGSPLHF. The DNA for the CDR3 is TGTGCCAGCAGTTACTCCCTGCGGGGGGTAGGGTCACCCCTCCACTTT.